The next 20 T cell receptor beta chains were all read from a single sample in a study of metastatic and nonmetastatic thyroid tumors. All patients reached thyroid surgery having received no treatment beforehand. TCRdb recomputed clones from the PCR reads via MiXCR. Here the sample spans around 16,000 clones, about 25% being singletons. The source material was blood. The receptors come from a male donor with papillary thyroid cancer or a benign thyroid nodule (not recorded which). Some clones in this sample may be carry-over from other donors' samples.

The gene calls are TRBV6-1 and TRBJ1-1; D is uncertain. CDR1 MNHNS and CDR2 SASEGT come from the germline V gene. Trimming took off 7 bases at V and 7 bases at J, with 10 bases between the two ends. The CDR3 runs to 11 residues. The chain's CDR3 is CASIRTREAFF. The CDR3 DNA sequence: TGTGCCAGCATTCGGACGCGTGAAGCTTTCTTT.

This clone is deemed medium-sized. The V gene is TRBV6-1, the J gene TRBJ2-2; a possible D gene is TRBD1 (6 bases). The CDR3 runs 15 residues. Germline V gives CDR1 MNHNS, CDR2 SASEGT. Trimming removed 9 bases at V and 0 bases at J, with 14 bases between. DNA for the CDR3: TGTGCCAGTCACAGAGGGGGAACGAACACCGGGGAGCTGTTTTTT. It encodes CASHRGGTNTGELFF.

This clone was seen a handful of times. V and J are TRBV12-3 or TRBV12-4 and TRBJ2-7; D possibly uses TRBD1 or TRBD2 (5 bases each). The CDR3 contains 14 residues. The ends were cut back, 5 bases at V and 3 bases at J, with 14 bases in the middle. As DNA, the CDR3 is TGTGCCAGCAGTCTCCAGGGCAGCGGCTACGAGCAGTACTTC. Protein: CASSLQGSGYEQYF.

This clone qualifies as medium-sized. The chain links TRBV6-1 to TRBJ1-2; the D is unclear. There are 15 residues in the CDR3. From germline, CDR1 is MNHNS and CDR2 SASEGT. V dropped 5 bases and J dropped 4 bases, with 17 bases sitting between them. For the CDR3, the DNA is TGTGCCAGCAGTTCCCGATCGACCGAAAGCTATGGCTACACCTTC. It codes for CASSSRSTESYGYTF.

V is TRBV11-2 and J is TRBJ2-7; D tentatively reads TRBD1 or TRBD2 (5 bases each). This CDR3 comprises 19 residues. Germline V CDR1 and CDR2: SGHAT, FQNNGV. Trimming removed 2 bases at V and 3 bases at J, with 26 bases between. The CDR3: CASSLSPGWGPTLDYEQYF. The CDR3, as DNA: TGTGCCAGCAGCTTATCCCCAGGTTGGGGACCTACTCTCGACTACGAGCAGTACTTC.

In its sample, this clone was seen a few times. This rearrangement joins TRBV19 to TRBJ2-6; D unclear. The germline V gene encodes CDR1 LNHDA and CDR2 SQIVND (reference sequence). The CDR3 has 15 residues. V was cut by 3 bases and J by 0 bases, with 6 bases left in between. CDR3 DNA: TGTGCCAGTAGTATCGAGAGCTCTGGGGCCAACGTCCTGACTTTC. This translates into CASSIESSGANVLTF.

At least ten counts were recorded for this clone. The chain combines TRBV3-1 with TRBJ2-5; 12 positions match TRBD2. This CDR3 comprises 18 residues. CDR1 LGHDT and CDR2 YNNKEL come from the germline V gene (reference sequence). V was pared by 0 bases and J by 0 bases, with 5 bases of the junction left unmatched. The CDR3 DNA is TGTGCCAGCAGCCAAGAATCCCGACTAGCGGGAGACCAAGAGACCCAGTACTTC. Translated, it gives CASSQESRLAGDQETQYF.

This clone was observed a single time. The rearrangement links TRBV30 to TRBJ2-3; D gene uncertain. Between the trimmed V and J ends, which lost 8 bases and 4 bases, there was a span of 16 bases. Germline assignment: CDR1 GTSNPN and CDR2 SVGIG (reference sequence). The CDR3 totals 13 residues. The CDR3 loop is CAAVAGAPDTQYF. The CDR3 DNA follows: TGTGCCGCCGTAGCAGGTGCACCAGATACGCAGTATTTT.

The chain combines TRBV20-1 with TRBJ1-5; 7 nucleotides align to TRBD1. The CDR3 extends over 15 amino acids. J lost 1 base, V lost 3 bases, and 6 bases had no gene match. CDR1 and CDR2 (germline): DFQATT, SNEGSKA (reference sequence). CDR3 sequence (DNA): TGCAGTGCTAGCCTGGGACAGTGGAGCAATCAGCCCCAGCATTTT. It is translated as CSASLGQWSNQPQHF.

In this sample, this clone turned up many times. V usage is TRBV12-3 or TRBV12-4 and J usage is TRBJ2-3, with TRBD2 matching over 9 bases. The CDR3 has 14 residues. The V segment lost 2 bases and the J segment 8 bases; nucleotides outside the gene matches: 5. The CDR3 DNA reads TGTGCCAGCAGTTTAAGTAGCGGGAGTGCTACGCAGTATTTT. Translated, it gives CASSLSSGSATQYF.

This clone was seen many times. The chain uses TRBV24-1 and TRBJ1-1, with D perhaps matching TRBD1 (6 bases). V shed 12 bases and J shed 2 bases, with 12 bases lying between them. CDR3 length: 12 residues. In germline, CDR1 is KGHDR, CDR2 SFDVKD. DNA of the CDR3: TGTGCCGTAACCGGGACAAACACTGAAGCTTTCTTT. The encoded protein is CAVTGTNTEAFF.

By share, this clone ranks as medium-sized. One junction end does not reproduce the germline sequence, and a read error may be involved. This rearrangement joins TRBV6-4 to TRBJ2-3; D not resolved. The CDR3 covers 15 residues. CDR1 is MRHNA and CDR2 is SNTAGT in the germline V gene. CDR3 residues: CASSHSGSGTDTQYF. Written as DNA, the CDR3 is TGTGCCAGCAGTCACTCCGGGTCGGGCACAGATACGCAGTATTTT.

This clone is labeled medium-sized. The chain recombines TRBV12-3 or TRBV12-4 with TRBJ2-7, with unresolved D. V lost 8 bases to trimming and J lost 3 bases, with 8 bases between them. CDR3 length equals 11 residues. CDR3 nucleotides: TGTGCCAGCGCCAAACGCTACGAGCAGTACTTC. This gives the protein CASAKRYEQYF.

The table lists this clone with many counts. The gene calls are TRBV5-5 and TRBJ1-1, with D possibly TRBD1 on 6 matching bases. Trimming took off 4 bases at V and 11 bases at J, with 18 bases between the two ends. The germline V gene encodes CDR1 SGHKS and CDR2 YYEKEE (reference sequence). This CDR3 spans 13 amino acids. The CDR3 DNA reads TGTGCCAGCAGCCCCTACGACAGGAGTACCGCTTTCTTT. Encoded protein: CASSPYDRSTAFF.

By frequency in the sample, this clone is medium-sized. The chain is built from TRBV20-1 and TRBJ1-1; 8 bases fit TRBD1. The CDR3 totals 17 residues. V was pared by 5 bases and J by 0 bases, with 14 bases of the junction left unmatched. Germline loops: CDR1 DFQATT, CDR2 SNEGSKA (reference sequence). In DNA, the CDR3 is TGCAGTGCTCCTAGACAGGGGCGCAGCCAAATGAACACTGAAGCTTTCTTT. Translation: CSAPRQGRSQMNTEAFF.

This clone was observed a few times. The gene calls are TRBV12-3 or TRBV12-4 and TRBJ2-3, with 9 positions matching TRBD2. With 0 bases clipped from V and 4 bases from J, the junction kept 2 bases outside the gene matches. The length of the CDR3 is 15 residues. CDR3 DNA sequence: TGTGCCAGCAGTTTAGCTAGCGGGAGCCCAGATACGCAGTATTTT. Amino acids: CASSLASGSPDTQYF.

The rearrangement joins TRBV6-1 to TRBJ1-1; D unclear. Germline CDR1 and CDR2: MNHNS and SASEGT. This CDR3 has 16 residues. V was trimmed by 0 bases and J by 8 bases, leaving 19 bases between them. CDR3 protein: CASSEALHWSPEEAFF. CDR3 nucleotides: TGTGCCAGCAGTGAAGCGCTTCATTGGTCCCCAGAAGAAGCTTTCTTT.

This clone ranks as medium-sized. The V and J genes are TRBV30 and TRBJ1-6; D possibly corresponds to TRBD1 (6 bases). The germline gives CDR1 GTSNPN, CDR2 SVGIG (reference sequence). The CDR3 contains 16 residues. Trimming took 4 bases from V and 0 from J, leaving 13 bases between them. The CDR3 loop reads CAWTATGSSYNSPLHF. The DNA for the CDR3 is TGTGCCTGGACTGCAACAGGGAGCTCCTATAATTCACCCCTCCACTTT.

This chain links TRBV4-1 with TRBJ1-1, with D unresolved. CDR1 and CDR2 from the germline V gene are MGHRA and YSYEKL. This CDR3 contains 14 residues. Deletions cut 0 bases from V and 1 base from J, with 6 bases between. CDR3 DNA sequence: TGCGCCAGCAGCCAAGATGCCGGGAACACTGAAGCTTTCTTT. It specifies CASSQDAGNTEAFF.

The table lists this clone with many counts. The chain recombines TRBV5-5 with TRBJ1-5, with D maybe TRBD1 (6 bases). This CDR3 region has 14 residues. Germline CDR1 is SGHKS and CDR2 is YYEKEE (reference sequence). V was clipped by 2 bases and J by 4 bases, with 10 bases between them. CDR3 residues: CASSFGQLNQPQHF. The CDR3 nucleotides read TGTGCCAGCAGCTTCGGACAGCTTAATCAGCCCCAGCATTTT.